The 30 T cell receptor beta chains given below trace back to one sample, sequenced in a study of blood T cell repertoires in COVID-19. This table comes from immunoSEQ multiplex PCR, and its TCRdb copy is limited to in-frame clones, with some not included. The profile shows around 250,000 clones, roughly 84% of them singletons. The sequenced sample was peripheral blood. The receptors were sampled from a woman between 35 and 50 years old who had recovered from COVID-19.

This chain connects TRBV28 to TRBJ1-2; unclear D gene. This CDR3 spans 14 amino acids. Germline-derived CDR1 and CDR2 are MDHEN and SYDVKM. V was pared by 2 bases and J by 1 base, with 8 bases between. CDR3 amino acids: CASSLASNNYGYTF. The CDR3 DNA reads as TGTGCCAGCAGTTTAGCGTCCAATAACTATGGCTACACCTTC.

The chain has TRBV19 and TRBJ1-1; a weak D match, TRBD1 (5 bases). The CDR3 totals 13 residues. Germline V gene data show CDR1 as LNHDA and CDR2 as SQIVND (reference sequence). Between the trimmed V and J ends, which lost 5 bases and 3 bases, there was a span of 10 bases. Written as DNA, the CDR3 is TGTGCCAGTAGTGCAGGGTCGTACACTGAAGCTTTCTTT. Its translation: CASSAGSYTEAFF. Looking up the rest from reference TRBV19 and TRBJ1-1 gives the full variable domain: DGGITQSPKYLFRKEGQNVTLSCEQNLNHDAMYWYRQDPGQGLRLIYYSQIVNDFQKGDIAEGYSVSREKKESFPLTVTSAQKNPTAFYLCASSAGSYTEAFFGQGTRLTVV.

The rearrangement links TRBV6-5 to TRBJ1-1; no definite D call. The CDR3 is made up of 13 amino acids. Germline CDR1 MNHEY, CDR2 SVGAGI. The germline V and J ends were trimmed by 6 bases and 2 bases, with 10 bases remaining between them. The chain's CDR3 is CASSPRRNTEAFF. The CDR3 coding sequence is TGTGCCAGCAGCCCCAGAAGAAACACTGAAGCTTTCTTT.

This clone appeared a few times. The J gene is TRBJ2-2, the V gene TRBV27; no clear D gene. The V end lost 0 bases, the J end lost 4 bases, and 6 bases lay between the germline ends. Germline V lookup: CDR1 MNHEY, CDR2 SMNVEV (reference sequence). This CDR3 is built from 14 residues. CDR3 coding DNA: TGTGCCAGCAGTTTATCGTGGCTCACCGGGGAGCTGTTTTTT. This translates into CASSLSWLTGELFF.

The chain links TRBV19 to TRBJ1-5; D is unresolved. Trimming removed 2 bases from V and 4 bases from J, with 6 bases in between. There are 13 residues in the CDR3. Germline V gene data show CDR1 as LNHDA and CDR2 as SQIVND (reference sequence). CDR3 nucleotide sequence: TGTGCCAGTAGTATACGGGAAAATCAGCCCCAGCATTTT. Amino acids: CASSIRENQPQHF.

CDR3 nucleotide sequence: TGTGCCAGCAGTGAAGCAGGCAGGGCGGATGGCTACACCTTC. Protein sequence: CASSEAGRADGYTF. The V call is TRBV6-1, the J call TRBJ1-2; tentatively, D is TRBD1 (5 bases). Trimming shortened V by 0 bases and J by 6 bases, and 11 bases separated the two germline ends. There are 14 residues in the CDR3. CDR1 and CDR2 (germline): MNHNS, SASEGT.

V gene TRBV19 combines with J gene TRBJ2-7, with unresolved D. V was shortened by 1 base and J by 2 bases, with 12 bases between the two germline ends. Germline assignment: CDR1 LNHDA and CDR2 SQIVND (reference sequence). The length of the CDR3 is 15 residues. This CDR3 is CASSIVMGRPYEQYF. The CDR3 coding sequence is TGTGCCAGTAGTATAGTTATGGGCAGACCCTACGAGCAGTACTTC.

V and J are TRBV6-1 and TRBJ2-4; TRBD1 might be the D (5 bases). This CDR3 is 14 amino acids long. In germline, CDR1 is MNHNS, CDR2 SASEGT. V was trimmed by 0 bases and J by 9 bases, leaving 12 bases between them. The CDR3 DNA reads as TGTGCCAGCAGTGAAGCAGGGGTGGTAACCATTCAGTACTTC. It codes for CASSEAGVVTIQYF.

V gene TRBV18 combines with J gene TRBJ2-5, with a weak D call TRBD2 (5 bases). Trimming stripped 3 bases from V and 1 base from J, with 12 bases between. The CDR3 is 15 amino acids. Germline V gene lookup returns CDR1 KGHSH and CDR2 LQKENI. The CDR3 reads CASSPPASGQETQYF. CDR3 bases: TGTGCCAGCTCACCCCCTGCCAGCGGCCAAGAGACCCAGTACTTC.

This chain uses TRBV6-1 with TRBJ1-2; TRBD1 aligns across 10 bases. The germline gives CDR1 MNHNS, CDR2 SASEGT. The CDR3 covers 14 residues. The trim removed 0 bases at V and 8 bases at J, leaving 3 bases unmatched. The CDR3 region is CASSEAGQGDGYTF. CDR3 sequence (DNA): TGTGCCAGCAGTGAAGCAGGACAGGGGGACGGCTACACCTTC.

The CDR3 DNA sequence: TGCGCCAGCAGCTTGGCGGCGGGGGGGCCCGATGAGCAGTTCTTC. It is translated as CASSLAAGGPDEQFF. The rearrangement joins TRBV5-1 to TRBJ2-1, with TRBD2 matching 9 bases. J lost 8 bases, V lost 0 bases, and 6 bases had no gene match. Per the germline V gene, CDR1 is SGHRS and CDR2 is YFSETQ. The CDR3 has 15 amino acids.

The chain recombines TRBV4-1 with TRBJ2-7, with D possibly TRBD2 on 6 matching bases. V dropped 4 bases and J dropped 6 bases, with 25 bases sitting between them. The CDR3 has 17 amino acids. The germline CDR1 and CDR2 sequences are MGHRA and YSYEKL. CDR3 sequence reads: CASSPSFPSDQGPEQYF. As DNA, the CDR3 is TGCGCCAGCAGCCCTTCATTTCCTAGCGACCAAGGCCCCGAGCAGTACTTC.

The J gene is TRBJ2-1, the V gene TRBV9; the match to TRBD2 covers 8 bases. Germline-derived CDR1 and CDR2 are SGDLS and YYNGEE. The CDR3 length is 19 residues. V dropped 0 bases and J dropped 0; count of bases not matched to a gene: 11. CDR3 in amino acids: CASSVVGGGHRSSYNEQFF. The CDR3 DNA reads as TGTGCCAGCAGCGTAGTGGGCGGGGGGCACCGGAGCTCCTACAATGAGCAGTTCTTC.

This clone has a single count. This rearrangement joins TRBV6-5 to TRBJ2-7; TRBD1 agrees at 8 bases. Germline lookup yields CDR1 MNHEY and CDR2 SVGAGI. V lost 8 bases, J lost 2 bases, and 5 bases stayed unmatched. The CDR3 loop spans 13 amino acids. CDR3 amino acids: CASRGQATYEQYF. Written as DNA, the CDR3 is TGTGCCAGCCGGGGACAGGCGACCTACGAGCAGTACTTC.

The chain carries TRBV5-8 and TRBJ1-4; D ambiguous. Germline CDR1 SGHTS, CDR2 YDEGEE. The CDR3 is 14 residues long. Trimming left V 0 bases short and J 12 bases short, with 15 bases between. This CDR3 is CASSLVQVTRELFF. The CDR3 DNA reads as TGTGCCAGCAGCTTGGTTCAAGTAACCCGAGAACTGTTTTTT.

The chain uses TRBV6-5 and TRBJ1-4; 7 nucleotides match TRBD1. The CDR3 is 13 residues long. Looked up from germline, CDR1 is MNHEY and CDR2 is SVGAGI. V was clipped by 10 bases and J by 8 bases; unmatched bases: 10. CDR3: CAIQTGPSEKLFF. In DNA form, the CDR3 reads TGTGCCATCCAGACAGGGCCGTCGGAAAAACTGTTTTTT.

The rearrangement links TRBV28 to TRBJ2-1; 15 nucleotides line up with TRBD2. The CDR3 spans 18 residues. The germline gives CDR1 MDHEN, CDR2 SYDVKM. V shed 5 bases and J 1 base; nucleotides not matched to a gene: 6. The CDR3 nucleotides read TGTGCCAGCAGTCCTCAGGGACTAGCGGGGGGATCCTACAATGAGCAGTTCTTC. Translated, it gives CASSPQGLAGGSYNEQFF. The entire variable domain, with the rest obtained from reference TRBV28 and TRBJ2-1, is as follows: DVKVTQSSRYLVKRTGEKVFLECVQDMDHENMFWYRQDPGLGLRLIYFSYDVKMKEKGDIPEGYSVSREKKERFSLILESASTNQTSMYLCASSPQGLAGGSYNEQFFGPGTRLTVL.

The CDR3 reads CASLQGLSSTEAFF. The CDR3 coding sequence is TGTGCCAGCCTTCAGGGGTTAAGTAGCACTGAAGCTTTCTTT. The chain is built from TRBV2 and TRBJ1-1, with TRBD1 as a possible D gene (6 bases). Germline CDR1 and CDR2: SNHLY and FYNNEI. This CDR3 spans 14 amino acids. Trimming removed 8 bases from V and 4 bases from J, with 17 bases in between.

This chain links TRBV27 with TRBJ2-7; no reliable D call. The germline CDR1 and CDR2 sequences are MNHEY and SMNVEV (reference sequence). The CDR3 contains 14 residues. The germline V and J ends were trimmed by 0 bases and 9 bases, with 15 bases remaining between them. Written as DNA, the CDR3 is TGTGCCAGCAGTTTATCCTCCCTCCCTCCAGTGCAGTACTTC. It translates to CASSLSSLPPVQYF.

This chain uses TRBV11-3 with TRBJ1-3; tentatively, D is TRBD1 (5 bases). The V gene lost 7 bases and the J gene lost 2 bases, with 15 bases spanning the gap. Germline V CDR1 and CDR2: SGHNT, YENEEA. CDR3 length equals 15 residues. CDR3 sequence reads: CASTISTGAGNTIYF. DNA for the CDR3: TGTGCCAGCACCATCAGTACAGGAGCTGGAAACACCATATATTTT.

The chain uses TRBV6-4 and TRBJ1-6; 7 nucleotides line up with TRBD1. The V segment lost 3 bases and the J segment 6 bases; nucleotides outside the gene matches: 2. Germline CDR1 reads MRHNA; CDR2 reads SNTAGT. The CDR3 has 14 amino acids. The CDR3 nucleotides read TGTGCCAGCAGTGAAAACAGGGGTAATTCACCCCTCCACTTT. It translates to CASSENRGNSPLHF.

This clone was observed a few times. The J gene is TRBJ2-3, the V gene TRBV7-9; the D is unclear. Germline loops: CDR1 SEHNR, CDR2 FQNEAQ (reference sequence). The V and J ends lost 5 bases and 2 bases respectively, with 5 bases between them. There are 12 residues in the CDR3. This CDR3 reads CASSPITDTQYF. In DNA form, the CDR3 reads TGTGCCAGCAGCCCAATCACAGATACGCAGTATTTT.

The chain employs TRBV11-3 and TRBJ1-1, with a possible D match to TRBD1 (6 bases). The CDR3 has 14 amino acids. The V gene's germline CDR1 is SGHNT and CDR2 YENEEA. V lost 6 bases and J 7 bases, leaving 18 bases between the germline ends. CDR3 DNA sequence: TGTGCCAGCAGACAGGGTGGGGGTACGGTTGAAGCTTTCTTT. It codes for CASRQGGGTVEAFF.

CDR3 sequence reads: CASSRGTNEKLFF. CDR3 nucleotide sequence: TGTGCCAGCAGCAGGGGAACTAATGAAAAACTGTTTTTT. V and J are TRBV11-2 and TRBJ1-4; D is possibly TRBD1 (5 bases). The V end was cut by 5 bases, the J end by 1 base, with 5 bases between. The CDR3 runs to 13 residues. Germline V lookup: CDR1 SGHAT, CDR2 FQNNGV.

V and J are TRBV7-9 and TRBJ2-7; 11 nucleotides agree with TRBD1. Germline V lookup: CDR1 SEHNR, CDR2 FQNEAQ (reference sequence). The CDR3 is 12 amino acids. V lost 5 bases to trimming and J lost 9 bases; unmatched junction nucleotides: 3. The CDR3 is CASSDGTGGQYF. The CDR3 nucleotides read TGTGCCAGCAGCGACGGGACAGGGGGGCAGTACTTC.

V gene TRBV4-1 combines with J gene TRBJ2-7; 8 bases fit TRBD2. With V trimmed by 4 bases and J by 3 bases, 5 bases remained unmatched. Per germline, CDR1 MGHRA and CDR2 YSYEKL. This CDR3 has 14 amino acids. CDR3 sequence reads: CASSPRGGLYEQYF. In DNA, the CDR3 is TGCGCCAGCAGCCCTCGGGGGGGGCTCTACGAGCAGTACTTC.

The count of this clone is one. The gene calls are TRBV5-1 and TRBJ1-1; D is uncertain. The CDR3 sequence is 14 residues long. CDR1 is SGHRS and CDR2 is YFSETQ in the germline V gene. V was shortened by 0 bases and J by 3 bases, with 9 bases between the two germline ends. The CDR3 DNA sequence: TGCGCCAGCAGCTTGGAGCGGCGGTACACTGAAGCTTTCTTT. Translated: CASSLERRYTEAFF.

This chain uses TRBV10-1 with TRBJ2-1; perhaps TRBD1 as D (6 bases). The CDR3 extends over 12 amino acids. The germline CDR1 and CDR2 sequences are WNHNN and SYGVQD (reference sequence). The CDR3 reads CATGIEGNEQFF. The CDR3 nucleotides read TGCGCTACAGGGATAGAGGGCAATGAGCAGTTCTTC.

The chain carries TRBV7-2 and TRBJ1-3; D gene unclear. CDR1 SGHTA and CDR2 FQGNSA come from the germline V gene. Trimming left V 4 bases short and J 4 bases short, with 14 bases between. The CDR3 is made up of 15 amino acids. The CDR3 reads CASSSRGLAGNTIYF. In DNA, the CDR3 is TGTGCCAGCAGCTCGAGAGGCTTGGCCGGAAACACCATATATTTT.

V gene TRBV28 combines with J gene TRBJ2-7; 10 bases are shared with TRBD1. The CDR3 is 13 residues long. Germline V CDR1 and CDR2: MDHEN, SYDVKM. The V and J ends lost 3 bases and 5 bases, in that order; junction bases with no gene match: 1. The DNA of the CDR3 is TGTGCCAGCAGTTTTGGGACAGGGGACGAGCAGTACTTC. This encodes CASSFGTGDEQYF.